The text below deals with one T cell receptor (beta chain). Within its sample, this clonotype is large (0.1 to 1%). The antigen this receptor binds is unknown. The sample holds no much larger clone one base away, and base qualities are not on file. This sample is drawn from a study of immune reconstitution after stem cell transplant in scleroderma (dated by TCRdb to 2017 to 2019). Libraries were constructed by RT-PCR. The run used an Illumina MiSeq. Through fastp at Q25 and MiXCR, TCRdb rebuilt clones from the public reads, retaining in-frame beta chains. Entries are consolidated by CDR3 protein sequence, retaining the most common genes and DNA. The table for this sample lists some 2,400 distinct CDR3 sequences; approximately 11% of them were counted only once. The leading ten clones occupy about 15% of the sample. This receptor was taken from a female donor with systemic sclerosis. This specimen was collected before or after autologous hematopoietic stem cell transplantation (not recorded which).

The CDR3 region reads CASSADRVDGELFF. The DNA reads as follows: TGTGCCAGCAGTGCGGACCGGGTGGACGGGGAGCTGTTTTTT. The rearrangement joined TRBV6-1 to TRBJ2-2; too little of a D gene remains to name it. The junction carries 13 bases between V and J, which are trimmed by 4 bases and 7 bases respectively. CDR1 and CDR2, per the germline V gene, are MNHNS and SASEGT. The CDR3 covers 14 residues, taking in both the cysteine and the phenylalanine. The only DNA kept is the CDR3, 42 bases in frame from the first base.